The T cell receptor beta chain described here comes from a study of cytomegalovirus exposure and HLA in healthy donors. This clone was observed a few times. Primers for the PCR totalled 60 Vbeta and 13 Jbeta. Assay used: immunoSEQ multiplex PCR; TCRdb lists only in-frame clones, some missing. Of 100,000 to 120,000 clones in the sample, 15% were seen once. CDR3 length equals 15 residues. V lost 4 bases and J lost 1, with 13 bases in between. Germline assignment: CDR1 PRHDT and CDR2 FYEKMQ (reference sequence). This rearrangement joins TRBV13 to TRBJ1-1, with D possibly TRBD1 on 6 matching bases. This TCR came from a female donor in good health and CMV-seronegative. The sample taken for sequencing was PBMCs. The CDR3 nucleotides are TGTGCCAGCAGCTCCCCCTACAGGGAGAACACTGAAGCTTTCTTT. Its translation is CASSSPYRENTEAFF.